The clone carrying this T cell receptor beta chain was observed many times. These data are taken from a study of regulatory T cells in long-lasting Graves disease. CDR1 and CDR2 (germline): SGHTA, FQGNSA. V was cut by 8 bases and J by 5 bases, with 14 bases left in between. The CDR3 is 13 amino acids. Both iRepertoire HTBI primers and Arm-PCR of CDR3 regions were used to build the TCR beta libraries. TCRdb re-analysed the multiplex PCR reads in MiXCR, keeping a single row per CDR3 protein. The data show some 500,000 distinct CDR3 sequences, roughly 13% seen once. Described time point: newly diagnosed GD, antithyroid drugs for less than 3 months. Making the TCR library involved RNA that had been extracted from PBMCs. These data were also reused for a study on T cells in Graves' hyperthyroidism and ophthalmopathy. That source notes: First-round RT-PCR with HTBI primers amplified the TCR CDR3 region.

V usage is TRBV7-2 and J usage is TRBJ2-3; D gene ambiguous. The material sequenced was peripheral blood mononuclear cells (PBMCs), taken at new diagnosis, from a patient treated with antithyroid drugs. This clonotype was obtained from a man aged 30 to 45 with Graves disease. The CDR3 here is CASAAASGDTQYF. For the CDR3, the DNA is TGTGCCAGCGCTGCAGCGAGTGGAGATACGCAGTATTTT.